These 12 T cell receptor beta chains were sequenced from one sample in a study of cytomegalovirus exposure and HLA in healthy donors. PCR amplification relied on 60 Vbeta primers (plus 13 Jbeta primers). Sequenced by immunoSEQ multiplex PCR; TCRdb stores in-frame clones only, minus some. The sample gives some 150,000 clones, 50% to 75% of which show up once; roughly 2.5% is in the top ten. The sample consisted of PBMCs. These receptors all stem from a woman in her forties in good health and CMV-seronegative.

The chain is built from TRBV7-9 and TRBJ2-7; TRBD1 matches 11 bases. Trimming cost V 1 base and J 4 bases; bases outside gene matches: 6. The germline V gene encodes CDR1 SEHNR and CDR2 FQNEAQ (reference sequence). This CDR3 comprises 16 residues. The CDR3 sequence: CASSLDWDRGKYEQYF. The CDR3 region has the DNA TGTGCCAGCAGCTTAGATTGGGACAGGGGGAAGTACGAGCAGTACTTC.

This clone has more than one count but fewer than ten. The gene calls are TRBV28 and TRBJ2-1, with 8 nucleotides matching TRBD2. The germline V gene has CDR1 MDHEN and CDR2 SYDVKM. The V and J ends lost 5 bases and 5 bases, in that order; junction bases with no gene match: 8. The CDR3 runs 15 residues. DNA of the CDR3: TGTGCCAGCAGTATCGCGGGGGGCGGGCACAATGAGCAGTTCTTC. Residues: CASSIAGGGHNEQFF.

The V call is TRBV12-5, the J call TRBJ1-2; 7 bases fit TRBD1. Germline values: CDR1 LGHNT, CDR2 FRNRAP. This CDR3 contains 17 residues. V was clipped by 4 bases and J by 1 base; unmatched bases: 12. CDR3 sequence (DNA): TGTGCTAGTGGTTCCTCATTCACAGGGGCAGTTAACTATGGCTACACCTTC. It yields the protein CASGSSFTGAVNYGYTF.

This clone came up a few times. This sequence joins TRBV13 and TRBJ1-1; D not resolved. The germline CDR1 and CDR2 sequences are PRHDT and FYEKMQ (reference sequence). V was clipped by 8 bases and J by 3 bases, with 13 bases between them. This CDR3 spans 13 amino acids. CDR3 nucleotides: TGTGCCAGCTCCGGTGGCAGCGACACTGAAGCTTTCTTT. Its protein is CASSGGSDTEAFF.

V gene TRBV27 combines with J gene TRBJ1-5; the match to TRBD1 covers 9 bases. CDR1 is MNHEY and CDR2 is SMNVEV in the germline V gene (reference sequence). V lost 3 bases and J lost 5; bases outside the gene matches: 2. The CDR3 loop spans 14 amino acids. Written as DNA, the CDR3 is TGTGCCAGCAGTTTCCGGGACAGGGATCAGCCCCAGCATTTT. This sequence encodes CASSFRDRDQPQHF.

Only a few counts were recorded for this clone. The DNA of the CDR3 is TGTGCCAGCAGCGCGGGACAGGAGAACACTGAAGCTTTCTTT. Its protein is CASSAGQENTEAFF. V is TRBV11-3 and J is TRBJ1-1, with TRBD1 identical over 8 bases. The V and J ends lost 5 bases and 1 base, in that order; junction bases with no gene match: 3. Germline CDR1 and CDR2: SGHNT and YENEEA. The CDR3 spans 14 residues.

The chain is built from TRBV29-1 and TRBJ2-7, with 16 bases identical to TRBD2. The CDR3 totals 17 residues. CDR1 and CDR2 (germline): SQVTM, ANQGSEA. The V gene end was trimmed by 7 bases and the J gene end by 4 bases; junction bases not matched to a gene: 13. The CDR3 DNA sequence: TGCAGCGCAGTTGGGACTAGCGGGGGGGCCTCTGAGTACGAGCAGTACTTC. Protein: CSAVGTSGGASEYEQYF.

The genes are TRBV2 and TRBJ1-4; D unclear. The CDR3 has 13 residues. Between the trimmed V and J ends, which lost 3 bases and 8 bases, there was a span of 10 bases. Per the germline V gene, CDR1 is SNHLY and CDR2 is FYNNEI. CDR3 sequence (DNA): TGTGCCAGCAGTGACCTCAACCGGGAAAAACTGTTTTTT. Translation: CASSDLNREKLFF. The variable domain in full, completed from reference TRBV2 and TRBJ1-4, reads EPEVTQTPSHQVTQMGQEVILRCVPISNHLYFYWYRQILGQKVEFLVSFYNNEISEKSEIFDDQFSVERPDGSNFTLKIRSTKLEDSAMYFCASSDLNREKLFFGSGTQLSVL.

The chain combines TRBV9 with TRBJ1-2; no firm D call. The germline V gene has CDR1 SGDLS and CDR2 YYNGEE. The CDR3 spans 15 residues. V lost 0 bases, J lost 7 bases, and 16 bases lay in between. The CDR3 sequence: CASSVGGIRTGGYTF. As DNA, the CDR3 is TGTGCCAGCAGCGTAGGTGGCATCCGAACGGGTGGCTACACCTTC.

The chain joins TRBV12-5 to TRBJ1-5; no clear D gene. The V end lost 3 bases, the J end lost 2 bases, and 11 bases lay between the germline ends. Germline V CDR1 and CDR2: LGHNT, FRNRAP. The CDR3 length is 15 residues. CDR3 coding DNA: TGTGCTAGTGGTTTCTTCATTGAGGGCAATCAGCCCCAGCATTTT. Its protein product is CASGFFIEGNQPQHF.

CDR3 sequence (DNA): TGTGCCAGCAGCTTTGAGCCGGGGACTGAAGCTTTCTTT. It yields the protein CASSFEPGTEAFF. The chain combines TRBV7-9 with TRBJ1-1; no clear D. This CDR3 region has 13 residues. The V gene lost 3 bases and the J gene lost 5 bases, with 10 bases spanning the gap. The germline gives CDR1 SEHNR, CDR2 FQNEAQ (reference sequence).

This chain joins TRBV4-3 and TRBJ2-2; 13 nucleotides agree with TRBD2. V was pared by 3 bases and J by 7 bases, with 5 bases of the junction left unmatched. The germline V gene encodes CDR1 LGHNA and CDR2 YSLEER. The CDR3 runs to 16 residues. The CDR3 DNA reads as TGCGCCAGCAGCCAGGGGACTAGCGGGGCGAGCGGGGAGCTGTTTTTT. This sequence encodes CASSQGTSGASGELFF.